This entry concerns a single T cell receptor (beta chain). Using a J-beta primer mix together with a sample-barcoded 5' primer, a second PCR was run for roughly 6 to 12 cycles. Each CDR3 protein gets one entry after TCRdb re-called the 5' RACE reads with MiXCR. This sample has around 1,100,000 distinct CDR3 sequences; 35% to 40% occur once, and the top ten carry roughly 14%. This sample is drawn from a study of blood T cells in healthy people across ages. The CDR3 is made up of 19 amino acids. V lost 7 bases to trimming and J lost 2 bases; unmatched junction nucleotides: 21. Germline V lookup: CDR1 SGHRS, CDR2 YFSETQ.

This clonotype originated in a man aged 18 to 29 in good health. V usage is TRBV5-1 and J usage is TRBJ2-5; 9 nucleotides align to TRBD1. Sequencing input: blood. DNA for the CDR3: TGCGCCAGCGACTCCACCCGGGACAGGGCGGAGAGAGGGCAAGAGACCCAGTACTTC. Encoded protein: CASDSTRDRAERGQETQYF. Full variable domain (remainder filled in from reference TRBV5-1 and TRBJ2-5): KAGVTQTPRYLIKTRGQQVTLSCSPISGHRSVSWYQQTPGQGLQFLFEYFSETQRNKGNFPGRFSGRQFSNSRSEMNVSTLELGDSALYLCASDSTRDRAERGQETQYFGPGTRLLVL.